Listed below are T cell receptor beta chains from one sample, sequenced in a study of brain T cells in children with intractable seizures. Here immunoSEQ multiplex PCR was the method, and the copy in TCRdb shows in-frame clones only, minus some. Of about 340,000 clones listed, 93% were seen once; the top ten hold about 5.8%. This sample comprised peripheral blood, obtained more than 4 months after surgery. The receptors here all came from a boy less than two years old with tuberous sclerosis and intractable seizures. The CDR3 runs from the conserved cysteine through the conserved F or W. The order of the fields is J gene, V gene, CDR3 length, D gene, CDR3 DNA, CDR3 protein. D genes are given only for firm matches.

TRBJ2-3,TRBV5-1,14,TRBD2,TGCGCCAGCAGCTTGAGCGGGGACACAGATACGCAGTATTTT,CASSLSGDTDTQYF
TRBJ1-2,TRBV7-9,14,.,TGTGCCAGCACCCAGCGGGGAGTTAAGGATGGCTACACCTTC,CASTQRGVKDGYTF
TRBJ2-3,TRBV7-2,15,.,TGTGCCAGCAGCTTAGGGGGACACTCCACAGATACGCAGTATTTT,CASSLGGHSTDTQYF
TRBJ1-1,TRBV9,16,TRBD1,TGTGCCAGCAGCGTCGGGACAGGTTCAATGAACACTGAAGCTTTCTTT,CASSVGTGSMNTEAFF
TRBJ2-3,TRBV7-3,15,TRBD2,TGTGCCAGCAGCCCCCTAGCGGGGGGGACAGATACGCAGTATTTT,CASSPLAGGTDTQYF
TRBJ2-3,TRBV11-3,15,.,TGTGCCAGCAGCCAACGCAGCGGATCCACAGATACGCAGTATTTT,CASSQRSGSTDTQYF
TRBJ1-6,TRBV28,13,TRBD1,TGTGCCAGCAGGGGACAGCCGGATTCACCCCTCCACTTT,CASRGQPDSPLHF
TRBJ2-7,TRBV7-2,17,TRBD2,TGTGCCAGCAGCTTCGTAGCGGGGGGGCAAATTCTCTACGAGCAGTACTTC,CASSFVAGGQILYEQYF
TRBJ2-2,TRBV5-6,15,.,TGTGCCAGCAGCTTCGAGGCCCTAGACACCGGGGAGCTGTTTTTT,CASSFEALDTGELFF
TRBJ2-5,TRBV24-1,16,TRBD1,TGTGCCACCAGTGATCCCTCGACAGGGGGATGGGAAACCCAGTACTTC,CATSDPSTGGWETQYF
TRBJ1-2,TRBV4-1,16,.,TGCGCCAGCAGCCGCCTACAGGGCCCCTTTAACTATGGCTACACCTTC,CASSRLQGPFNYGYTF
TRBJ2-7,TRBV13,14,.,TGTGCCAGCAGCCCCCCGGGGATCTTCTACGAGCAGTACTTC,CASSPPGIFYEQYF
TRBJ1-5,TRBV5-6,13,.,TGTGCCAGCAGCTTAGGCGGTCAGCAGCCCCAGCATTTT,CASSLGGQQPQHF